The 2 T cell receptor beta chains below all came from one sample that was sequenced in a study of shared T cell receptors in the human thymus. Sequencing was performed with immunoSEQ multiplex PCR; in TCRdb, only in-frame clones are kept and a portion is missing. The table has 720,000 or so clones, approximately 85% seen once. This sample also appeared in a second study, on human thymus T cells.

Sequencing was carried out using thymocytes. Receptors were obtained from a girl in the first two years of life with a congenital heart defect.

This chain uses TRBV27 with TRBJ2-7; possible D gene TRBD1, 6 bases. V was shortened by 6 bases and J by 3 bases, with 18 bases between the two germline ends. Germline V gene data show CDR1 as MNHEY and CDR2 as SMNVEV (reference sequence). The CDR3 extends over 15 amino acids. This CDR3 is CASRLRGRGDYEQYF. CDR3 coding DNA: TGTGCCAGCAGGCTTAGGGGGAGAGGGGACTACGAGCAGTACTTC.

The chain links TRBV18 to TRBJ2-7; D gene ambiguous. Trimming left V 3 bases short and J 2 bases short, with 2 bases between. The CDR3 has 11 residues. CDR1 is KGHSH and CDR2 is LQKENI in the germline V gene. The CDR3 nucleotides read TGTGCCAGCTCACCCGCCTACGAGCAGTACTTC. Residues: CASSPAYEQYF.